This is a list of T cell receptor beta chains from one sample in a study of Ad26.COV2.S vaccination and SARS-CoV-2 variants. Profiled with immunoSEQ multiplex PCR; TCRdb holds only in-frame clones, not every one. The sample yields about 390,000 clones, 88% seen once. The sample in question was peripheral blood, obtained in a trial of Ad26.COV2.S vaccine versus placebo. All receptors derive from a person aged 18-65 years who received the Ad26.COV2.S COVID-19 vaccine or a placebo. CDR3s include the opening cysteine and the closing phenylalanine or tryptophan.

TRBV27	TRBJ2-1	CASSPGTGVGEQFF
TRBV5-5	TRBJ1-1	CASSRREGNTEAFF
TRBV29-1	TRBJ1-1	CSARQGRNTEAFF
TRBV10-3	TRBJ2-3	CAISETSGAITDTQYF
TRBV5-1	TRBJ2-1	CASSRPGTGVNEQFF
TRBV11-2	TRBJ2-5	CASSLEAPLGGRRTQYF
TRBV11-2	TRBJ2-3	CASSPRTLGVGTDTQYF
TRBV6-7	TRBJ1-4	CANRGRVNEKLFF
TRBV18	TRBJ2-1	CASSPLASGGAQIEQFF
TRBV3-1/TRBV3-2	TRBJ2-1	CASSQEGLAGGYNEQFF
TRBV5-1	TRBJ2-2	CASSFSPGELFF
TRBV12-3/TRBV12-4	TRBJ2-1	CASSLQWRQFF
TRBV7-9	TRBJ1-6	CASSLWLGSQNSPLHF
TRBV28	TRBJ1-5	CASKRSNQPQHF
TRBV20-1	TRBJ2-1	CSASGSRSLGQFF
TRBV19	TRBJ1-1	CASSPDRRNTEAFF
TRBV6-1	TRBJ1-5	CASSEFGRDQPQHF
TRBV28	TRBJ1-2	CASSKTGAYGYTF
TRBV19	TRBJ1-5	CASGAVQPQHF
TRBV30	TRBJ2-2	CAWSAWGGLYTGELFF
TRBV10-3	TRBJ2-2	CAISAITGELFF
TRBV7-8	TRBJ1-2	CASSLALPNYGYTF
TRBV6-5	TRBJ1-1	CASSYSKWGYAFF
TRBV3-1/TRBV3-2	TRBJ1-2	CASSQDRAGGYTF
TRBV9	TRBJ1-1	CASSPGTGYTEAFF
TRBV6-4	TRBJ1-1	CASSEKETAEAFF
TRBV4-3	TRBJ2-7	CASSQDRVGAYEQYF
TRBV9	TRBJ1-6	CASSVDQPPLHF
TRBV27	TRBJ2-7	CASSSLGGQGGYEQYF
TRBV6-1	TRBJ1-5	CASSETVSNQPQHF
TRBV4-2	TRBJ1-6	CASSQSLTGGNSPLHF
TRBV7-9	TRBJ1-6	CASSSADRANSPLHF
TRBV20-1	TRBJ1-2	CSASLGGGYTF
TRBV24-1	TRBJ2-7	CATSDLEAHRGQYF
TRBV7-2	TRBJ1-2	CASSFPTGSYGYTF
TRBV10-3	TRBJ1-2	CAISLLDTLQGDGYTF
TRBV4-3	TRBJ1-1	CASSPLGGTEAFF
TRBV4-3	TRBJ1-2	CASSQFAGELPTYGYTF
TRBV7-2	TRBJ2-5	CASSLATQETQYF
TRBV30	TRBJ1-6	CAWSVHRGMGGSPLHF
TRBV27	TRBJ1-2	CASRHGQNSRYGYTF
TRBV19	TRBJ1-2	CASSTVTGTGDITNYGYTF
TRBV4-1	TRBJ1-6	CASSHGQGNSPLHF
TRBV2	TRBJ2-2	CASITATGELFF
TRBV4-1	TRBJ2-7	CASSQIENRGFVQYF
TRBV7-9	TRBJ1-2	CASSLALSYGYTF
TRBV4-3	TRBJ2-2	CASRGGTGDGELFF